The sequence of this TCR beta chain was determined in a study of blood T cell repertoires in COVID-19 (dated by TCRdb to the early 2020s). Notes on the research overall: Samples covering the acute and convalescent phases of COVID-19 were provided by collaborators in the United States, Italy and Spain. Deeply sampled blood TCRbeta repertoires from subjects exposed to, actively infected with, or recovered from COVID-19 were included in the dataset. Where available, HLA class I and class II types were obtained from metadata supplied by the sample provider rather than from assay-based typing. Sample metadata almost always included a de-identified subject ID, COVID-19 status, age in years and sex. The samples were drawn from the first 160 participants of the ongoing ImmuneRACE study and from over a thousand subjects provided by 6 global collaborators. The material from the prospective study consisted of cDNA or gDNA derived from T cells, B-cell-depleted T cells, or PBMCs. A freely available public database, intended as a resource for researchers studying the immune response to SARS-CoV-2, is where the repertoires were released. What the research found in general, with its limitations: Clinical and demographic metadata were provided uncurated, with the amount varying by source and participant.

With respect to this clone: The specificity of this receptor is unknown. No quality values exist for individual bases; no much larger clone is one base distant.

Each collaborating institution followed its own protocols to collect whole blood in K2EDTA tubes. For TCRbeta analysis, collaborators shipped samples as frozen whole blood, isolated PBMCs, or DNA extracted from either of those sample types. TCRbeta CDR3 regions were amplified from genomic DNA using the immunoSEQ Assay, a bias-controlled multiplex PCR. On the authors' methods: The number of nucleated cells in each sample was estimated by amplification of reference gene primers within the assay. To quantify the absolute abundance of each unique TCRbeta CDR3 rearrangement, sequence reads were collapsed and filtered. Productive Simpson clonality was computed per sample as the square root of Simpson's diversity index over productive rearrangements. The table was pulled from immuneACCESS by TCRdb, which kept in-frame rearrangements only. Such tables lose some clones; where checked, under half of the loss comes from unresolved V genes, and the rest has no known cause. V, J and clone size were drawn from that table, and D and trimming were deduced from the DNA. This sample lists roughly 100,000 clones; approximately 88% were detected once. 3% to 3.5% of the sample is taken by the ten largest.

Germline trimming: 5 bases from V, 1 base from J; junction bases outside gene matches: 2. Sequences SGHTA (CDR1) and FQGNSA (CDR2) are obtained from the germline V gene. The CDR3 has 15 amino acids, counting the end cysteine and phenylalanine. Of all the DNA, just the CDR3 is kept, 45 bases in frame from base 1. This receptor was identified in a woman in her 70s with acute or convalescent COVID-19. In this chain, TRBV7-2 is recombined with TRBJ2-1; 10 central bases correspond to TRBD2. Material for sequencing was peripheral blood. The DNA sequence is given as TGTGCCAGCAGCCGGACTAGCGGATCCTACAATGAGCAGTTCTTC. It codes for CASSRTSGSYNEQFF.